Sequencing of this T cell receptor beta chain was carried out in a study of T cells in Graves' hyperthyroidism and ophthalmopathy (dated by TCRdb to the late 2010s). For the wider study: Peripheral blood was sampled at the time of initial diagnosis, prior to any treatment. After sampling, hyperthyroidism patients received methimazole starting at 30 mg daily, and ophthalmopathy patients received high-dose intravenous methylprednisolone. The approximately 100 discovery patients were randomly split 7:3 into training and test sets. In addition, the study compared T-cell repertoires in thyroid tissue and in blood from about 6 Graves' hyperthyroidism patients. Prospective prediction of ophthalmopathy was tested in an independent validation cohort of fewer than 20 hyperthyroidism patients and around 16 patients who later progressed to ophthalmopathy. The paper describes TCR Vbeta CDR3 sequencing of roughly 130 peripheral blood samples, made up of 40 to 45 ophthalmopathy patients, roughly 72 hyperthyroidism patients and some 17 progressor patients. A discovery cohort of about 96 patients, 43 with Graves' ophthalmopathy and more than 55 with stable Graves' hyperthyroidism, was used to find distinguishing TCR V-J signatures. Beyond this particular receptor, the publication reports: Most expanded thyroid clonotypes (frequency above 0.001) were also detected in blood, a finding suggesting that blood repertoires may reflect thyroid immune responses. Sample size was not statistically predetermined, and investigators were not blinded to group allocation. Ophthalmopathy was separated from stable hyperthyroidism by a 13 V-J signature model, with approximately 85% sensitivity and about 81% specificity obtained in cross-validation and 80%/75% obtained in testing. In validation, the model predicted progression to ophthalmopathy a median of roughly 6.2 months before onset, with roughly 71% sensitivity and more than 72% specificity.

The germline V gene yields MNHNS for CDR1 and SASEGT for CDR2. Trimming removed 3 bases from V and 3 bases from J, leaving 14 bases between the germline ends. From the cysteine up to the phenylalanine, the CDR3 has a length of 15 residues. Left in the record is the CDR3 DNA by itself, 45 bases read in frame from the first base. In this sample, this clonotype turned up many times. Its antigen is unknown. No base-level quality is on record; no much larger clone is a single base apart. TCR beta CDR3 regions were amplified from RNA transcripts. A first-round RT-PCR of the TCR CDR3 used the HTBI primer set with the Qiagen OneStep RT-PCR kit. Libraries were constructed in a second round of multiplex PCR, after which size selection and purification were carried out. Paired-end sequencing of the libraries was performed with 100 bp reads on an Illumina HiSeq2000. Per the original workflow: SOAPnuke was used to process the raw data, with reads discarded if the reads contained adapters or uncalled bases, had a mean Phred below 15, or lacked an exact constant-primer or identifier match. High-quality paired reads were merged using COPE v1.2.5, and each unique nucleotide sequence was defined as a clonotype. Clonotypes were aligned to IMGT TRBV, TRBD and TRBJ reference segments using MiTCR v1.1. Analysis was restricted to V-J combinations with a frequency above 0.0001, which covered roughly 99% of repertoires. A TCS score was defined as the ratio between F50 (clonal expansion) and ExV (chaos), using BLOSUM62-based TCRdist between CDR3 peptides within each V-J. Welch's t-statistics and random forest reduced just over 500 V-J features to roughly 13, which were used in a naive Bayes classifier (R e1071). TCRdb itself trimmed the public reads at Q25 with fastp, ran MiXCR and retained productive beta chains. Rows matching on CDR3 protein sequence are summarized as one entry with the most common DNA and genes. The V and J calls shown here were made by TCRdb, not taken from the authors' results. The sample data list more than 300,000 distinct CDR3 sequences, and about 15% of these were observed just once. Roughly 35% of the sample goes to the ten largest clones.

Hyperthyroidism patients were newly diagnosed, with disease duration under 2 months, and aged 18 to 65 years. Exclusion was applied to patients with uncontrolled infections, other autoimmune diseases, pregnancy or lactation. Diagnoses relied on clinical symptoms, serum thyroxine and TRAb, thyroid ultrasound and orbital computed tomography. For progressor patients, blood was drawn at the first diagnosis of hyperthyroidism, before any ophthalmopathy symptoms had appeared. Ficoll-Paque density gradient centrifugation was used to isolate PBMCs from about 9.4 ml of fresh peripheral blood. Patients classed as progressors first received a Graves' hyperthyroidism diagnosis and then went on to develop ophthalmopathy during follow-up. Total RNA was extracted with Trizol reagent, and quality was checked on an Agilent 2100 Bioanalyzer.

This clonotype originated in a woman in her twenties or thirties with Graves' hyperthyroidism that later progressed to Graves' ophthalmopathy. The rearrangement joined TRBV6-1 to TRBJ1-2; the D gene cannot be named for sure. Input material: blood. The CDR3 has the sequence CASSEGIGSHYGYTF. The nucleotide sequence is given as TGTGCCAGCAGTGAGGGGATAGGTTCACACTATGGCTACACCTTC.